The 28 T cell receptor beta chains in this list originate from one sample, sequenced in a study of identical twins. TCRdb re-analysed the 5' RACE reads in MiXCR, keeping a single row per CDR3 protein. The table includes approximately 680,000 distinct CDR3 sequences, roughly 6.6% detected once. This sample also belongs to another study, concerning yellow fever vaccine responses in identical twins.

The sequenced material came from PBMCs. The receptors originated from a woman younger than 30 in good health.

The table lists this clonotype with a few counts. This chain connects TRBV7-6 to TRBJ2-1, with 11 nucleotides matching TRBD2. J was trimmed by 7 bases and V by 2 bases; bases with no gene match: 10. Germline V gene lookup returns CDR1 SGHVS and CDR2 FNYEAQ. This CDR3 is built from 17 residues. The CDR3: CASSLPPTSGGINEQFF. DNA for the CDR3: TGTGCCAGCAGCTTACCCCCTACTAGCGGGGGAATAAATGAGCAGTTCTTC.

V is TRBV5-1 and J is TRBJ2-5; D might be TRBD1 or TRBD2, each matching 5 bases. The V gene's germline CDR1 is SGHRS and CDR2 YFSETQ. V was trimmed by 5 bases and J by 1 base, leaving 12 bases between them. This CDR3 is built from 14 residues. CDR3 in amino acids: CASRGDEVQETQYF. CDR3 coding DNA: TGCGCCAGCAGGGGGGACGAGGTCCAAGAGACCCAGTACTTC.

This clonotype occurred a few times. This chain joins TRBV3-1 and TRBJ2-7; 9 nucleotides match TRBD1. Germline V gives CDR1 LGHDT, CDR2 YNNKEL (reference sequence). The CDR3 loop spans 15 amino acids. V lost 5 bases, J lost 4 bases, and 9 bases stayed unmatched. CDR3 nucleotides: TGTGCCAGCAGCGGAGAGGGACAGGGCTATTACGAGCAGTACTTC. Translating it yields CASSGEGQGYYEQYF.

This chain uses TRBV7-9 with TRBJ2-4, with D maybe TRBD1 (6 bases). Germline lookup yields CDR1 SEHNR and CDR2 FQNEAQ (reference sequence). Trimming stripped 2 bases from V and 3 bases from J, with 8 bases between. The CDR3 totals 14 residues. As DNA, the CDR3 is TGTGCCAGCAGCTTACAGGGGTTCAAAAACATTCAGTACTTC. Protein sequence: CASSLQGFKNIQYF.

This clonotype was observed at least ten times. The rearrangement uses TRBV28 and TRBJ2-2; D is ambiguous. CDR3 length: 14 residues. Germline V gene sequence: CDR1 MDHEN, CDR2 SYDVKM. V lost 7 bases, J lost 4 bases, and 13 bases lay in between. The CDR3 here is CASISVPATGELFF. The CDR3 DNA sequence: TGTGCCAGCATTAGTGTCCCGGCCACCGGGGAGCTGTTTTTT.

This clonotype has more than one count but fewer than ten. The rearrangement uses TRBV7-9 and TRBJ2-1; the match to TRBD2 covers 8 bases. CDR3 size: 17 residues. V was clipped by 5 bases and J by 0 bases; unmatched bases: 9. Germline V gene lookup returns CDR1 SEHNR and CDR2 FQNEAQ (reference sequence). The CDR3 DNA sequence: TGTGCCAGCAGCCCCGGGGGGGGGGACATCTCCTACAATGAGCAGTTCTTC. This sequence encodes CASSPGGGDISYNEQFF.

This clonotype was recorded a few times. V usage is TRBV4-2 and J usage is TRBJ2-7; D remains unclear. The CDR3 extends over 14 amino acids. CDR1 is LGHNA and CDR2 is YNFKEQ in the germline V gene. Trimming pared 1 base from V and 2 bases from J, leaving 9 bases between. The CDR3: CASSQGAGAYEQYV. For the CDR3, the DNA is TGTGCCAGCAGCCAAGGGGCAGGCGCCTACGAGCAGTACGTC.

To note about this clonotype: A much bigger clone sits one base away, suggesting this may be a read error. The CDR3 sequence: CSVRQSNTRELFF. The CDR3, as DNA: TGCAGCGTGAGGCAGTCGAACACCAGGGAGCTGTTTTTT. The V and J genes are TRBV29-1 and TRBJ2-2; D is undetermined. This CDR3 comprises 13 residues. The germline V gene has CDR1 SQVTM and CDR2 ANQGSEA.

The rearrangement uses TRBV5-6 and TRBJ2-4; 7 bases align to TRBD2. The CDR3 contains 16 residues. The germline V gene has CDR1 SGHDT and CDR2 YYEEEE. J was trimmed by 4 bases and V by 3 bases; bases with no gene match: 10. The CDR3 sequence is CASSSTTGGPKNIQYF. In nucleotides, the CDR3 is TGTGCCAGCAGCTCCACCACGGGGGGACCAAAAAACATTCAGTACTTC.

This clonotype was counted a few times. The genes are TRBV29-1 and TRBJ2-3; 8 bases are a match to TRBD1. Germline assignment: CDR1 SQVTM and CDR2 ANQGSEA. J was trimmed by 2 bases and V by 8 bases; bases with no gene match: 6. The CDR3 spans 13 residues. The CDR3 DNA follows: TGCAGCAACGACAGGGGTAACACAGATACGCAGTATTTT. Its protein product is CSNDRGNTDTQYF.

This clonotype was seen only a few times. The chain recombines TRBV5-1 with TRBJ2-7; TRBD2 matches 8 bases. Germline V gene data show CDR1 as SGHRS and CDR2 as YFSETQ. The length of the CDR3 is 15 residues. V lost 4 bases and J lost 5; bases outside the gene matches: 11. In nucleotides, the CDR3 is TGCGCCAGCAGCCAACCCAGCGGGAGAGTGGACGAGCAGTACTTC. It codes for CASSQPSGRVDEQYF.

In this sample, this clonotype turned up many times. The V call is TRBV12-3 or TRBV12-4, the J call TRBJ2-3; D is possibly TRBD1 or TRBD2 (5 bases each). V lost 8 bases and J lost 1, with 16 bases in between. This CDR3 spans 15 amino acids. The chain's CDR3 is CASSPSKGRTDTQYF. The CDR3 region has the DNA TGTGCCAGCTCACCATCAAAGGGACGCACAGATACGCAGTATTTT.

Ten or more counts support this clonotype. The V gene is TRBV20-1, the J gene TRBJ1-2; no definite D call. Germline V gene lookup returns CDR1 DFQATT and CDR2 SNEGSKA (reference sequence). V was clipped by 3 bases and J by 6 bases, with 14 bases between them. The CDR3 extends over 13 amino acids. The DNA of the CDR3 is TGCAGTGCTAGTGGCACCTCGGGGAATGGCTACACCTTC. Translated: CSASGTSGNGYTF.

This clonotype was seen only a few times. This rearrangement joins TRBV27 to TRBJ2-3, with unresolved D. The CDR3 contains 15 residues. The germline CDR1 and CDR2 sequences are MNHEY and SMNVEV (reference sequence). The V end lost 5 bases, the J end lost 2 bases, and 14 bases lay between the germline ends. The CDR3 DNA sequence: TGTGCCAGCAGTCCAGGAGACTTAAACACAGATACGCAGTATTTT. Translation: CASSPGDLNTDTQYF.

CDR3 DNA sequence: TGTGCCAGCAGCTCAAGGTATTCTAGCCGAACTAGCACAGATACGCAGTATTTT. Translated, it gives CASSSRYSSRTSTDTQYF. The genes are TRBV11-2 and TRBJ2-3, with a weak D call TRBD2 (5 bases). Trimming took 4 bases from V and 0 from J, leaving 20 bases between them. The CDR3 contains 18 residues. Germline CDR1 reads SGHAT; CDR2 reads FQNNGV. The variable domain in full, completed from reference TRBV11-2 and TRBJ2-3, reads EAGVAQSPRYKIIEKRQSVAFWCNPISGHATLYWYQQILGQGPKLLIQFQNNGVVDDSQLPKDRFSAERLKGVDSTLKIQPAKLEDSAVYLCASSSRYSSRTSTDTQYFGPGTRLTVL.

Ten or more counts support this clonotype. This chain connects TRBV12-3 or TRBV12-4 to TRBJ1-1; D is perhaps TRBD1 (5 bases). Trimming removed 3 bases at V and 2 bases at J, with 13 bases between. The CDR3 totals 15 residues. The DNA for the CDR3 is TGTGCCAGCAGTTTCTCCCCGGGGGGAAACACTGAAGCTTTCTTT. Translating gives CASSFSPGGNTEAFF.

This clonotype was recorded many times. The gene calls are TRBV12-3 or TRBV12-4 and TRBJ2-1; 8 bases map to TRBD2. Trimming took 2 bases from V and 3 from J; bases not matched to a gene: 9. This CDR3 region has 17 residues. CDR3 amino acids: CASSLYGGGTHYNEQFF. Here the CDR3 DNA reads TGTGCCAGCAGTTTATATGGCGGGGGGACCCACTACAATGAGCAGTTCTTC.

This chain links TRBV10-3 with TRBJ2-5; the match to TRBD2 covers 10 bases. CDR3 length: 17 residues. Trimming cost V 0 bases and J 1 base; bases outside gene matches: 5. Germline V gene data show CDR1 as ENHRY and CDR2 as SYGVKD. CDR3: CAISESRTSGLQETQYF. As DNA, the CDR3 is TGTGCCATCAGTGAGTCAAGGACTAGCGGACTCCAAGAGACCCAGTACTTC.

The sample holds many counts of this clonotype. The chain combines TRBV15 with TRBJ2-1, with 9 bases lining up with TRBD2. V lost 5 bases and J lost 0; bases outside the gene matches: 2. CDR1 LNHNV and CDR2 YYDKDF come from the germline V gene (reference sequence). This CDR3 is built from 15 residues. The CDR3 DNA reads TGTGCCACCAGCGTTAGCGGGAGCTCCTACAATGAGCAGTTCTTC. Its translation: CATSVSGSSYNEQFF.

The sample holds one count of this clonotype. The CDR3 loop reads CASSFSTGSSYNEQFF. Here the CDR3 DNA reads TGTGCCAGCAGCTTCTCCACGGGGAGCTCCTACAATGAGCAGTTCTTC. This chain joins TRBV7-9 and TRBJ2-1; possibly TRBD2 for D (5 bases). Germline CDR1 reads SEHNR; CDR2 reads FQNEAQ (reference sequence). The CDR3 spans 16 residues. V lost 3 bases and J 0 bases, leaving 12 bases between the germline ends.

This clonotype appeared a few times. The rearrangement links TRBV5-1 to TRBJ2-6; D not certain. This CDR3 comprises 17 residues. Germline CDR1 SGHRS, CDR2 YFSETQ. V shed 5 bases and J shed 0 bases, with 15 bases lying between them. The CDR3 sequence is CASSLTPSASGANVLTF. CDR3 in DNA: TGCGCCAGCAGTCTAACGCCCTCCGCCTCTGGGGCCAACGTCCTGACTTTC.

In this sample, this clonotype turned up a few times. The chain uses TRBV10-3 and TRBJ2-3; 10 bases line up with TRBD1. The CDR3 is 15 amino acids. CDR1 is ENHRY and CDR2 is SYGVKD in the germline V gene. V shed 8 bases, J shed 3 bases, and the junction held 8 bases outside the gene matches. Written as DNA, the CDR3 is TGTGCCATCCGGGACAGGGGAGTTGTTACAGATACGCAGTATTTT. The encoded protein is CAIRDRGVVTDTQYF.

The chain joins TRBV4-1 to TRBJ2-3, with D possibly called TRBD1 or TRBD2 (5 bases each). The CDR3 is 16 residues long. CDR1 and CDR2 from the germline V gene are MGHRA and YSYEKL. V lost 3 bases, J lost 6 bases, and 19 bases lay in between. Here the CDR3 DNA reads TGCGCCAGCAGCCAGCCCTTGGGGGAGCTCAGGGATACGCAGTATTTT. Protein product: CASSQPLGELRDTQYF.

Only a few counts were recorded for this clonotype. At one boundary the junction diverges from the germline segment, which might be a read error. The genes are TRBV6-2 or TRBV6-3 and TRBJ2-1; TRBD2 is a possible D gene (5 bases). The CDR3 extends over 14 amino acids. Germline lookup yields CDR1 MNHEY and CDR2 SVGEGT. CDR3 region: CASSYSGGRTNGVF. In DNA form, the CDR3 reads TGTGCCAGCAGTTATAGTGGCGGCAGGACCAACGGGGTCTTC.

In its sample, this clonotype was seen many times. The CDR3 sequence is CASSLTAGAYNEQFF. CDR3 nucleotide sequence: TGTGCCAGCAGCTTGACAGCGGGCGCTTACAATGAGCAGTTCTTC. The chain recombines TRBV5-6 with TRBJ2-1; TRBD2 is a possible D gene (6 bases). CDR3 length equals 15 residues. Trimming took 1 base from V and 4 from J, leaving 12 bases between them. Germline lookup yields CDR1 SGHDT and CDR2 YYEEEE.

This clonotype has more than one count but fewer than ten. The V gene is TRBV5-1, the J gene TRBJ1-1, with D maybe TRBD1 (6 bases). The CDR3 spans 14 residues. CDR1 SGHRS and CDR2 YFSETQ come from the germline V gene. Trimming shortened V by 5 bases and J by 1 base, and 12 bases separated the two germline ends. The CDR3 DNA reads as TGCGCCAGCAGACAAACGACAGGGAACACTGAAGCTTTCTTT. Residues: CASRQTTGNTEAFF.

This clonotype was seen ten or more times. This chain connects TRBV3-1 to TRBJ1-2; D remains ambiguous. CDR1 and CDR2 (germline): LGHDT, YNNKEL (reference sequence). CDR3 length: 14 amino acids. V shed 4 bases and J shed 6 bases, with 15 bases lying between them. The CDR3 coding sequence is TGTGCCAGCAGCCCCAGTATCTCGCCGCATGGCTACACCTTC. Protein sequence: CASSPSISPHGYTF.

This clonotype was seen only a few times. This chain links TRBV24-1 with TRBJ2-1; D unclear. Germline values: CDR1 KGHDR, CDR2 SFDVKD. This CDR3 is 11 amino acids long. The V end lost 1 base, the J end lost 6 bases, and 0 bases lay between the germline ends. The CDR3: CATSDFNEQFF. CDR3 nucleotide sequence: TGTGCCACCAGTGATTTCAATGAGCAGTTCTTC.